A single sample is the source of the 7 T cell receptor beta chains below, sequenced in a study of PD-1 blockade in classical Hodgkin lymphoma. Time point in this sample: cycle 4 day 1 (C4D1), after less than 7 weeks of nivolumab. Every patient had relapsed following autologous stem cell transplantation, and cohorts differed in brentuximab vedotin exposure. TCRdb's table, derived via immunoSEQ multiplex PCR, lists solely in-frame clones and lacks some. The data contain 90,000 to 100,000 clones, 78% of them singletons. The sequences come from peripheral blood mononuclear cells (PBMCs), collected before the fourth cycle of nivolumab. These TCRs come from a human donor with classical Hodgkin lymphoma.

The chain carries TRBV27 and TRBJ2-7; D gene unclear. The V gene lost 2 bases and the J gene lost 6 bases, with 5 bases spanning the gap. Germline lookup yields CDR1 MNHEY and CDR2 SMNVEV (reference sequence). This CDR3 is 11 amino acids long. The CDR3 region is CASSLGFEQYF. The CDR3 DNA follows: TGTGCCAGCAGTTTAGGGTTCGAGCAGTACTTC.

This clone is a singleton in its sample. The chain joins TRBV5-6 to TRBJ1-2; D gene ambiguous. CDR1 is SGHDT, CDR2 YYEEEE, per germline. There are 16 residues in the CDR3. V was trimmed by 2 bases and J by 5 bases, leaving 19 bases between them. This chain's CDR3 is CASSFRAVVYRYGYTF. In nucleotides, the CDR3 is TGTGCCAGCAGCTTCCGGGCAGTGGTGTATCGGTATGGCTACACCTTC.

The rearrangement links TRBV6-5 to TRBJ2-7; 9 bases map to TRBD1. V shed 6 bases and J 6 bases; nucleotides not matched to a gene: 9. There are 14 residues in the CDR3. In germline, CDR1 is MNHEY, CDR2 SVGAGI. CDR3 nucleotides: TGTGCCAGCAGGCCACCGGGACAGGGAGGCGAGCAGTACTTC. Translated: CASRPPGQGGEQYF.

The rearrangement links TRBV7-2 to TRBJ2-1; D gene uncertain. V was cut by 4 bases and J by 12 bases, with 4 bases left in between. The CDR3 has 9 residues. CDR1 is SGHTA and CDR2 is FQGNSA in the germline V gene. Here the CDR3 DNA reads TGTGCCAGCAGCTCAGGGCAGTTCTTC. Its protein is CASSSGQFF.

V gene TRBV9 combines with J gene TRBJ1-4; TRBD1 agrees at 10 bases. Trimming cost V 5 bases and J 8 bases; bases outside gene matches: 9. Germline V gene data show CDR1 as SGDLS and CDR2 as YYNGEE. The CDR3 covers 15 residues. DNA of the CDR3: TGTGCCAGCAGTATCCGGGGGACAGGGGAAGAAAAACTGTTTTTT. Amino acid sequence: CASSIRGTGEEKLFF.

For the CDR3, the DNA is TGTGCCAGCAGCCCTCGGGGTCCCGGGACAGGGGGCACTGGCTACACCTTC. This gives the protein CASSPRGPGTGGTGYTF. The chain uses TRBV5-6 and TRBJ1-2; 12 bases match TRBD1. The CDR3 is 17 amino acids. The germline V gene has CDR1 SGHDT and CDR2 YYEEEE. V shed 4 bases and J 7 bases; nucleotides not matched to a gene: 14.

The J gene is TRBJ2-1, the V gene TRBV11-3; D not resolved. Trimming pared 5 bases from V and 0 bases from J, leaving 14 bases between. The length of the CDR3 is 16 residues. Germline values: CDR1 SGHNT, CDR2 YENEEA. Here the CDR3 reads CASSRIPDVSYNEQFF. The CDR3 region has the DNA TGTGCCAGCAGCCGGATCCCTGACGTCTCCTACAATGAGCAGTTCTTC.